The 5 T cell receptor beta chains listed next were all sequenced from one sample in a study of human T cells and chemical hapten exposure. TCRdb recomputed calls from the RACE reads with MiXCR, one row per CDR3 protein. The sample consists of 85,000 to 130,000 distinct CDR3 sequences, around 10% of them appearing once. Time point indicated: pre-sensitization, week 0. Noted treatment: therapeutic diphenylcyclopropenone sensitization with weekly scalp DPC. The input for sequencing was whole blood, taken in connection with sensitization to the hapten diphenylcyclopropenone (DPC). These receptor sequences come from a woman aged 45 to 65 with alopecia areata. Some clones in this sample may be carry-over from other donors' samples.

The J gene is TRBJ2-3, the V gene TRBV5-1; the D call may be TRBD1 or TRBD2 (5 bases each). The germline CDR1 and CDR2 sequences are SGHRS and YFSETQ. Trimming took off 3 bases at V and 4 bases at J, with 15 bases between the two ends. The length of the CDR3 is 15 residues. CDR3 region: CASSSGTGGPDTQYF. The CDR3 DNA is TGCGCCAGCAGCTCTGGGACGGGCGGGCCAGATACGCAGTATTTT. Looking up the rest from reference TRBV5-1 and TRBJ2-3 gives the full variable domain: KAGVTQTPRYLIKTRGQQVTLSCSPISGHRSVSWYQQTPGQGLQFLFEYFSETQRNKGNFPGRFSGRQFSNSRSEMNVSTLELGDSALYLCASSSGTGGPDTQYFGPGTRLTVL.

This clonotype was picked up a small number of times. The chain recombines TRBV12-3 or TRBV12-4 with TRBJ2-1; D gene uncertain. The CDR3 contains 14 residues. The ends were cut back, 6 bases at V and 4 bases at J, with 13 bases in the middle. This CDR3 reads CASSLETSYNEQFF. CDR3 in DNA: TGTGCCAGCAGCTTGGAGACCTCATACAATGAGCAGTTCTTC.

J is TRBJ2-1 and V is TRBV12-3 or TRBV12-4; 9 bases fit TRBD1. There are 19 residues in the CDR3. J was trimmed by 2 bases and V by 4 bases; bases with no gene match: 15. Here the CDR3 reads CASSSPGTGKRGAYNEQFF. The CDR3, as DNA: TGTGCCAGCAGTTCCCCCGGGACAGGGAAGAGAGGGGCCTACAATGAGCAGTTCTTC.

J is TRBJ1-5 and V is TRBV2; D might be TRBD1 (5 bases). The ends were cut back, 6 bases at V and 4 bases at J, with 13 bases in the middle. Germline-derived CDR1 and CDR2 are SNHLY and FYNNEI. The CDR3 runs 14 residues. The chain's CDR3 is CASRITGRNQPQHF. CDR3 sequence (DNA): TGTGCCAGCAGAATAACAGGCAGGAATCAGCCCCAGCATTTT.

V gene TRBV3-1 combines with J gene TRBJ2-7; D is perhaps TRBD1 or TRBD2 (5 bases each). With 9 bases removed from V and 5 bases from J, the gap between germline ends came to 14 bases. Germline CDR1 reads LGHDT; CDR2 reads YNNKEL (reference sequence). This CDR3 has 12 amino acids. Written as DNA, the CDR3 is TGTGCCAGTACGGGACGCTTCGACGAGCAGTACTTC. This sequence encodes CASTGRFDEQYF.